Following are 28 T cell receptor beta chains from one sample sequenced in a study of identical twins. In TCRdb, the 5' RACE reads were re-called with MiXCR into one record per CDR3 protein. Of 400,000 to 550,000 distinct CDR3 sequences in the sample, approximately 24% are singletons; the top ten hold roughly 3%. In addition, the sample was reused for a study of T cells expressing NK-cell markers.

Sample: CD4+ T cells sorted from blood. The receptors stem from a woman between 18 and 29 years old in good health.

This clonotype appeared a few times. This chain joins TRBV27 and TRBJ2-1; TRBD2 might be the D (5 bases). The CDR3 covers 13 residues. The V and J ends lost 5 bases and 6 bases respectively, with 11 bases between them. Looked up from germline, CDR1 is MNHEY and CDR2 is SMNVEV (reference sequence). The CDR3, as DNA: TGTGCCAGCAGTGTGGACTGGGGCAATGAGCAGTTCTTC. Translation: CASSVDWGNEQFF.

The rearrangement joins TRBV20-1 to TRBJ2-3; 16 nucleotides agree with TRBD2. The CDR3 extends over 15 amino acids. Germline V gene data show CDR1 as DFQATT and CDR2 as SNEGSKA (reference sequence). The J segment lost 4 bases and the V segment lost 5 bases, leaving 3 bases of the junction unmatched. The CDR3 DNA reads as TGCAGTGCTCCCGGGACTAGCGGGAGGGCAGATACGCAGTATTTT. This codes for CSAPGTSGRADTQYF.

The chain carries TRBV4-3 and TRBJ2-1, with D possibly matching TRBD2 (6 bases). CDR1 and CDR2 (germline): LGHNA, YSLEER. The CDR3 spans 14 residues. V was pared by 6 bases and J by 9 bases, with 18 bases between. CDR3 loop: CASRNNHYGGEQFF. CDR3 coding DNA: TGCGCCAGCAGAAACAACCATTACGGGGGTGAGCAGTTCTTC.

The rearrangement links TRBV30 to TRBJ2-7; D tentatively reads TRBD1 or TRBD2 (5 bases each). V lost 4 bases and J 4 bases, leaving 17 bases between the germline ends. This CDR3 contains 14 residues. Germline assignment: CDR1 GTSNPN and CDR2 SVGIG (reference sequence). CDR3 DNA: TGTGCCTGGACCAATTCGGGACCAAGATACGAGCAGTACTTC. Translating it yields CAWTNSGPRYEQYF. Variable domain in full (rest from reference TRBV30 and TRBJ2-7): SQTIHQWPATLVQPVGSPLSLECTVEGTSNPNLYWYRQAAGRGLQLLFYSVGIGQISSEVPQNLSASRPQDRQFILSSKKLLLSDSGFYLCAWTNSGPRYEQYFGPGTRLTVT.

The chain combines TRBV29-1 with TRBJ1-2; D ambiguous. CDR3 size: 13 residues. The V end was cut by 1 base, the J end by 0 bases, with 6 bases between. From germline, CDR1 is SQVTM and CDR2 ANQGSEA. The CDR3 spells CSVEGATNYGYTF. As DNA, the CDR3 is TGCAGCGTTGAAGGGGCTACTAACTATGGCTACACCTTC. Full variable domain (missing parts from reference TRBV29-1 and TRBJ1-2): SAVISQKPSRDICQRGTSLTIQCQVDSQVTMMFWYRQQPGQSLTLIATANQGSEATYESGFVIDKFPISRPNLTFSTLTVSNMSPEDSSIYLCSVEGATNYGYTFGSGTRLTVV.

This clonotype was seen ten or more times. This sequence joins TRBV7-9 and TRBJ1-2; D remains unclear. V was shortened by 4 bases and J by 6 bases, with 21 bases between the two germline ends. The CDR3 has 16 amino acids. Germline CDR1 reads SEHNR; CDR2 reads FQNEAQ (reference sequence). For the CDR3, the DNA is TGTGCCAGCAGCTCCCCGATTCACGGTGGCATGGATGGCTACACCTTC. It is translated as CASSSPIHGGMDGYTF.

Written as DNA, the CDR3 is TGCAGTGCCCCCTCCGTTGGAGGCTACACCTTC. Protein sequence: CSAPSVGGYTF. The chain employs TRBV20-1 and TRBJ1-2; D uncertain. Germline V CDR1 and CDR2: DFQATT, SNEGSKA (reference sequence). This CDR3 is 11 amino acids long. V was cut by 6 bases and J by 8 bases, with 13 bases left in between.

This clonotype was picked up a small number of times. The chain links TRBV4-3 to TRBJ2-7, with D perhaps given as TRBD1 or TRBD2 (5 bases each). Per germline, CDR1 LGHNA and CDR2 YSLEER. With 0 bases removed from V and 3 bases from J, the gap between germline ends came to 12 bases. The CDR3 extends over 15 amino acids. CDR3 loop: CASSQDGAGSYEQYF. The CDR3 coding sequence is TGCGCCAGCAGCCAAGATGGGGCAGGGAGCTACGAGCAGTACTTC.

This rearrangement joins TRBV20-1 to TRBJ2-2, with a possible D match to TRBD2 (6 bases). This CDR3 has 13 amino acids. The germline CDR1 and CDR2 sequences are DFQATT and SNEGSKA (reference sequence). V lost 7 bases to trimming and J lost 6 bases, with 15 bases between them. Written as DNA, the CDR3 is TGCAGTGGGTCGGAGGGTCATGCCGGGGAGCTGTTTTTT. Residues: CSGSEGHAGELFF.

This clonotype was seen repeatedly, ten times or more. The chain links TRBV6-5 to TRBJ2-4, with D tentatively TRBD1 or TRBD2 (5 bases each). Looked up from germline, CDR1 is MNHEY and CDR2 is SVGAGI. Trimming stripped 4 bases from V and 9 bases from J, with 16 bases between. This CDR3 spans 14 amino acids. This CDR3 reads CASSSTGPQGIQYF. The CDR3 DNA is TGTGCCAGCAGTTCGACGGGACCCCAGGGCATTCAGTACTTC.

V and J are TRBV7-2 and TRBJ2-1; 7 positions agree with TRBD2. Germline-derived CDR1 and CDR2 are SGHTA and FQGNSA. After removal of 3 bases from V and 7 bases from J, the junction contained 6 bases not matched to a gene. The CDR3 is 14 residues long. This CDR3 reads CASSFGRRINEQFF. The DNA for the CDR3 is TGTGCCAGCAGCTTCGGGAGGAGAATTAATGAGCAGTTCTTC.

This clonotype has ten or more counts. The gene calls are TRBV4-3 and TRBJ2-7; no clear D gene. Trimming took off 4 bases at V and 6 bases at J, with 13 bases between the two ends. The CDR3 covers 13 residues. CDR1 and CDR2 (germline): LGHNA, YSLEER. For the CDR3, the DNA is TGCGCCAGCAGCCCGCGCTTAAGCCTCGAGCAGTACTTC. Its translation is CASSPRLSLEQYF.

This clonotype was seen only a few times. The chain uses TRBV20-1 and TRBJ2-3, with D unclear. CDR3 size: 14 residues. The V and J ends lost 3 bases and 6 bases respectively, with 16 bases between them. Germline CDR1 DFQATT, CDR2 SNEGSKA (reference sequence). CDR3 region: CSASSSFGLDTQYF. CDR3 DNA sequence: TGCAGTGCTAGTAGTTCGTTTGGGTTGGATACGCAGTATTTT.

DNA for the CDR3: TGTGCCAGCAGCCACGACAGTCGGTTCACTGAAGCTTTCTTT. This encodes CASSHDSRFTEAFF. The chain carries TRBV12-3 or TRBV12-4 and TRBJ1-1, with a tentative D call TRBD1 (5 bases). The CDR3 runs to 14 residues. Trimming stripped 6 bases from V and 4 bases from J, with 15 bases between.

The chain joins TRBV7-2 to TRBJ2-5; 9 positions match TRBD2. CDR1 and CDR2 from the germline V gene are SGHTA and FQGNSA. The junction had 6 bases not matched to a gene; V was cut back by 1 base and J by 3 bases. The CDR3 length is 16 residues. The CDR3 here is CASSLVLAGRKETQYF. DNA of the CDR3: TGTGCCAGCAGCTTAGTACTAGCGGGTCGTAAAGAGACCCAGTACTTC.

This clonotype showed up just a few times. This chain links TRBV10-3 with TRBJ1-1; a weak D match, TRBD1 (6 bases). Trimming removed 6 bases from V and 1 base from J, with 9 bases in between. Germline-derived CDR1 and CDR2 are ENHRY and SYGVKD. The CDR3 has 13 amino acids. The CDR3 spells CAIRLQGNTEAFF. CDR3 sequence (DNA): TGTGCCATCAGGCTACAGGGGAACACTGAAGCTTTCTTT.

V is TRBV20-1 and J is TRBJ1-1; unclear D gene. V shed 3 bases and J shed 1 base, with 9 bases lying between them. Germline CDR1 is DFQATT and CDR2 is SNEGSKA (reference sequence). This CDR3 spans 13 amino acids. In DNA, the CDR3 is TGCAGTGCTAGTCGGTATGGGAACACTGAAGCTTTCTTT. It codes for CSASRYGNTEAFF.

This clonotype was seen more than once but under ten times. V is TRBV15 and J is TRBJ2-3; 7 bases agree with TRBD2. The length of the CDR3 is 17 residues. Germline V gene lookup returns CDR1 LNHNV and CDR2 YYDKDF (reference sequence). Trimming cost V 3 bases and J 3 bases; bases outside gene matches: 12. As DNA, the CDR3 is TGTGCCACCAGCAGGATAGGCTTCAGCGGGGTGACAGATACGCAGTATTTT. It is translated as CATSRIGFSGVTDTQYF.

J is TRBJ2-7 and V is TRBV7-6; 11 nucleotides line up with TRBD1. V was pared by 5 bases and J by 6 bases, with 6 bases of the junction left unmatched. This CDR3 has 14 amino acids. The germline gives CDR1 SGHVS, CDR2 FNYEAQ. CDR3 in DNA: TGTGCCAGCAGCACGGGACAGGGGGTGTTCGAGCAGTACTTC. Protein sequence: CASSTGQGVFEQYF.

This clonotype was counted between two and nine times. The genes are TRBV5-4 and TRBJ2-1; TRBD1 is a possible D gene (8 bases). The germline gives CDR1 SGHNT, CDR2 YYREEE (reference sequence). Deletions cut 3 bases from V and 8 bases from J, with 21 bases between. This CDR3 region has 16 residues. CDR3 nucleotides: TGTGCCAGCAGCTCGGCCAGGACAGGGAGGGATGATGAGCAGTTCTTC. It codes for CASSSARTGRDDEQFF.

This chain joins TRBV5-1 and TRBJ2-2; TRBD1 aligns across 10 bases. Trimming took 4 bases from V and 5 from J; bases not matched to a gene: 8. This CDR3 is built from 16 residues. Germline values: CDR1 SGHRS, CDR2 YFSETQ. In DNA, the CDR3 is TGCGCCAGCAGCCACCGGACAGGGGGAAGAACCGGGGAGCTGTTTTTT. Residues: CASSHRTGGRTGELFF.

A single count supports this clonotype. The chain combines TRBV4-3 with TRBJ2-2, with D unclear. The CDR3 contains 16 residues. The germline V gene encodes CDR1 LGHNA and CDR2 YSLEER. V lost 0 bases to trimming and J lost 3 bases, with 11 bases between them. The CDR3 spells CASSQEPGGDTGELFF. CDR3 coding DNA: TGCGCCAGCAGCCAAGAACCCGGTGGGGACACCGGGGAGCTGTTTTTT.

This chain uses TRBV18 with TRBJ2-3; D is undetermined. This CDR3 is 15 amino acids long. CDR1 and CDR2 (germline): KGHSH, LQKENI. V lost 5 bases, J lost 1 base, and 13 bases lay in between. The CDR3 here is CASSSTPPGTDTQYF. In DNA form, the CDR3 reads TGTGCCAGCTCATCGACTCCTCCGGGCACAGATACGCAGTATTTT.

This clonotype was detected a few times. J is TRBJ2-7 and V is TRBV20-1; D possibly uses TRBD1 or TRBD2 (5 bases each). Trimming cost V 5 bases and J 6 bases, with 20 bases left between them. The germline V gene encodes CDR1 DFQATT and CDR2 SNEGSKA (reference sequence). The CDR3 has 14 residues. CDR3 loop: CSALTVGLAGEQYF. The DNA of the CDR3 is TGCAGTGCTCTAACGGTGGGGCTAGCAGGCGAGCAGTACTTC.

The V and J genes are TRBV10-3 and TRBJ2-3, with 10 bases aligning to TRBD2. The trim removed 0 bases at V and 6 bases at J, leaving 6 bases unmatched. The germline CDR1 and CDR2 sequences are ENHRY and SYGVKD. The CDR3 extends over 16 amino acids. The CDR3 sequence is CAISESSGRASDTQYF. The CDR3 coding sequence is TGTGCCATCAGTGAGTCAAGCGGGAGGGCCAGCGATACGCAGTATTTT.

The rearrangement joins TRBV9 to TRBJ1-2, with D maybe TRBD1 (6 bases). V lost 4 bases and J lost 3, with 10 bases in between. CDR1 SGDLS and CDR2 YYNGEE come from the germline V gene. This CDR3 region has 13 residues. The DNA for the CDR3 is TGTGCCAGCAGCATGGACAGCCACTATGGCTACACCTTC. Translation: CASSMDSHYGYTF.

V gene TRBV7-6 combines with J gene TRBJ2-5; tentative D call: TRBD1 (6 bases). The CDR3 has 16 residues. Germline loops: CDR1 SGHVS, CDR2 FNYEAQ. The V end lost 4 bases, the J end lost 5 bases, and 20 bases lay between the germline ends. The CDR3 nucleotides read TGTGCCAGCAGCTCTTCGACAGGCTCTCGAGGGGAGACCCAGTACTTC. The encoded protein is CASSSSTGSRGETQYF.

This clonotype was seen a few times. The chain links TRBV18 to TRBJ1-2; 7 positions agree with TRBD1. The CDR3 runs to 13 residues. The V gene end was trimmed by 3 bases and the J gene end by 8 bases; junction bases not matched to a gene: 6. Per germline, CDR1 KGHSH and CDR2 LQKENI. Written as DNA, the CDR3 is TGTGCCAGCTCACCTGACAGGGAGGACGGCTACACCTTC. Its protein product is CASSPDREDGYTF.